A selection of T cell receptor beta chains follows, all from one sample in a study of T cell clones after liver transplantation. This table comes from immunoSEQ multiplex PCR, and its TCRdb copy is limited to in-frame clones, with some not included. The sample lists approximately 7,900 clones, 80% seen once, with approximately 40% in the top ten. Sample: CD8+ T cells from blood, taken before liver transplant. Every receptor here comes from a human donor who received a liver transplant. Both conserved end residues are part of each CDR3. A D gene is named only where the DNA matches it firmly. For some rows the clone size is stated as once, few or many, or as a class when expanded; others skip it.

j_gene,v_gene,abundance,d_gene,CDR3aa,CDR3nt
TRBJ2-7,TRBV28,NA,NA,CASSSPTLLITSYEQYF,TGTGCCAGCAGTTCTCCTACCCTCCTAATAACCTCCTACGAGCAGTACTTC
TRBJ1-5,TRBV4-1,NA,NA,CASSQVFHRNSNQPQHF,TGCGCCAGCAGCCAAGTTTTCCACAGGAATAGCAATCAGCCCCAGCATTTT
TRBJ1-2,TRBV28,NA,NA,CASSFSPGSYGYTF,TGTGCCAGCAGTTTTTCTCCCGGTTCCTATGGCTACACCTTC
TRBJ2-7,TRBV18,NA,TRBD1,CASSLRDRPYEQYF,TGTGCCAGCTCACTTAGGGACAGACCCTACGAGCAGTACTTC
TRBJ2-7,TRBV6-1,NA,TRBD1,CASSGIGTGDYEQYF,TGTGCCAGCAGTGGGATAGGGACAGGAGACTACGAGCAGTACTTC
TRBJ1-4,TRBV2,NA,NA,CASSDRGYNEKLFF,TGTGCCAGCAGTGACAGGGGATACAATGAAAAACTGTTTTTT
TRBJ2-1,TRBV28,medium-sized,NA,CASSLGLINEQFF,TGTGCCAGCAGTTTAGGCCTTATCAATGAGCAGTTCTTC
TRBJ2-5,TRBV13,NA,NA,CASSSGQQETQYF,TGTGCCAGCAGTTCCGGACAACAAGAGACCCAGTACTTC
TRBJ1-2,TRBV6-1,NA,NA,CASNTDGVGGYTF,TGTGCCAGCAATACCGACGGGGTTGGTGGCTACACCTTC
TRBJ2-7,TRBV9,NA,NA,CASSQGTFHPEQYF,TGTGCCAGCAGCCAGGGGACATTCCACCCCGAGCAGTACTTC
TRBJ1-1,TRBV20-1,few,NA,CSARGLTEAFF,TGCAGTGCTAGGGGGCTCACTGAAGCTTTCTTT
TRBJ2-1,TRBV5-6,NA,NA,CASSWGDGTYNEQFF,TGTGCCAGCAGCTGGGGGGACGGAACCTACAATGAGCAGTTCTTC
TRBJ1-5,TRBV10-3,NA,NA,CAISEAQGNSNQPQHF,TGTGCCATCAGTGAAGCACAGGGAAATAGCAATCAGCCCCAGCATTTT
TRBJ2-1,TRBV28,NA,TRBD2,CASTYLGGANEQFF,TGTGCCAGCACCTACCTCGGGGGGGCTAATGAGCAGTTCTTC
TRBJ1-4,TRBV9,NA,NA,CASSVELHPGNEKLFF,TGTGCCAGCAGCGTAGAATTACACCCGGGAAATGAAAAACTGTTTTTT
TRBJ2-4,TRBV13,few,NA,CASSFLAKNIQYF,TGTGCCAGCAGCTTCTTAGCCAAAAACATTCAGTACTTC
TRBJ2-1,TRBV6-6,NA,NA,CASSLGGGRGEQFF,TGTGCCAGCAGCCTTGGCGGGGGCCGAGGTGAGCAGTTCTTC
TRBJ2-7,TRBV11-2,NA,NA,CASSLVSGVYEQYF,TGTGCCAGCAGCTTAGTATCAGGGGTATACGAGCAGTACTTC
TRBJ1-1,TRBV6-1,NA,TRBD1,CASSEDQTGSTEAFF,TGTGCCAGCAGTGAAGACCAGACAGGGTCTACTGAAGCTTTCTTT
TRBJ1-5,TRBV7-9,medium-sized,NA,CASSLTEAGNQPQHF,TGTGCCAGCAGCTTAACAGAGGCGGGGAATCAGCCCCAGCATTTT
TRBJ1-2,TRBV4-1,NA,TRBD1,CASSRIDRGQGYTF,TGCGCCAGCAGCCGCATCGACAGGGGCCAGGGCTACACCTTC
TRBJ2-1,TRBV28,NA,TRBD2,CASSPERGALYNEQFF,TGTGCCAGCAGTCCAGAGCGGGGGGCCCTCTACAATGAGCAGTTCTTC